Here is one TCR beta chain with its context. The sample originates from a study of CD8+CD57+ T cells in acquired aplastic anemia. Trimming cost V 5 bases and J 6 bases; bases outside gene matches: 8. Germline CDR1 and CDR2: DFQATT and SNEGSKA (reference sequence). This CDR3 has 15 amino acids. It was genomic DNA that served as the template for profiling TCR beta VDJ and CDR3. TCRdb re-analysed the reads in MiXCR, keeping a single row per CDR3 protein. The repertoire holds hundreds of thousands of distinct CDR3 sequences, approximately 70% seen once, with under 4.5% in the top ten. The TCR was taken from a human donor in good health, serving as a control. The sequencing sample was made of sorted CD4+, CD8+, or CD8+CD57+ T cells (not recorded which) from PBMCs. The rearrangement joins TRBV20-1 to TRBJ1-5, with 12 bases identical to TRBD1. The CDR3 DNA sequence: TGCAGTGCTGGGACAGGGGGCCAACGCCGTCAGCCCCAGCATTTT. This translates into CSAGTGGQRRQPQHF.